Sequencing of this T cell receptor beta chain was carried out in a study of shared clonotypes between healthy human individuals. Trimming took 2 bases from V and 6 from J, leaving 7 bases between them. From germline, CDR1 is SGHDN and CDR2 FVKESK. The length of the CDR3 is 13 residues. Method: immunoSEQ multiplex PCR; TCRdb's copy keeps in-frame clones and lacks some. The sample holds fewer than 800,000 clones, 92% seen once. Terminally differentiated effector memory CD45RA+ cells were excluded by CCR7 positive selection of CD45RO-negative cells. This clonotype was sampled from a man aged 25 to 40 in good health. Sequences were obtained from naive CD8+ T cells sorted from blood. V and J are TRBV14 and TRBJ2-2, with D unresolved. The CDR3 region is CASSQLSPGELFF. In DNA form, the CDR3 reads TGTGCCAGCAGCCAATTATCCCCCGGGGAGCTGTTTTTT.